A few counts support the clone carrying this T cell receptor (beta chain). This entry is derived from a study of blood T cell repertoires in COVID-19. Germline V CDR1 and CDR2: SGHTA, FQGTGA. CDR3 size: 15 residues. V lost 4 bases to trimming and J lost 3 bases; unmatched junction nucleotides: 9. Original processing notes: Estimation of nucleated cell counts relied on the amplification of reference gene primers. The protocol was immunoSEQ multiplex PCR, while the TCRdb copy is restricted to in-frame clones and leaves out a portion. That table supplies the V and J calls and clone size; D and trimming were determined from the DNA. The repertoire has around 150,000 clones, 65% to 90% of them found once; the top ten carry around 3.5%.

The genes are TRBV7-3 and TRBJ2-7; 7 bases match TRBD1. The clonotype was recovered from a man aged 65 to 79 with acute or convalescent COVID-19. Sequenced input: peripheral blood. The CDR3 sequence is CASSSSNRGGYEQYF. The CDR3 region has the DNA TGTGCCAGCAGCTCTTCTAACAGGGGCGGCTACGAGCAGTACTTC.